A single sample is the source of the 24 T cell receptor beta chains below, sequenced in a study of cytomegalovirus exposure and HLA in healthy donors. Primers included in the PCR were 60 Vbeta and 13 Jbeta primers. Assay used: immunoSEQ multiplex PCR; TCRdb lists only in-frame clones, some missing. The sample consists of about 130,000 clones, around three quarters of them appearing once. The sample consisted of PBMCs. The receptors were gathered from a woman aged 60 to 75 in good health and CMV-seropositive.

This clone was detected a few times. V usage is TRBV6-5 and J usage is TRBJ2-7, with D perhaps matching TRBD2 (5 bases). Trimming removed 10 bases at V and 7 bases at J, with 17 bases between. Germline values: CDR1 MNHEY, CDR2 SVGAGI. There are 12 residues in the CDR3. CDR3 nucleotides: TGTGCCACTGATTTGCCAACGGGAGAGCAGTACTTC. Protein product: CATDLPTGEQYF.

The chain is built from TRBV5-4 and TRBJ2-5; D not resolved. Matching the DNA end better, TRBJ2-7 makes the J call doubtful. The CDR3 has 12 residues. CDR1 is SGHNT, CDR2 YYREEE, per germline (reference sequence). CDR3: CASSVPSYEQYF. CDR3 in DNA: TGTGCCAGCAGCGTCCCCTCCTACGAGCAGTACTTC.

The genes are TRBV6-1 and TRBJ1-2; 9 nucleotides align to TRBD1. The CDR3 is made up of 12 amino acids. The trim removed 8 bases at V and 7 bases at J, leaving 5 bases unmatched. Germline CDR1 and CDR2: MNHNS and SASEGT. This CDR3 reads CASHTGGGGYTF. The CDR3 region has the DNA TGTGCCAGCCATACAGGGGGCGGTGGCTACACCTTC.

Worth noting for this clone: One end of the junction fails to match germline, which may point to a read error. The rearrangement uses TRBV13 and TRBJ2-3; 8 nucleotides match TRBD1. From germline, CDR1 is PRHDT and CDR2 FYEKMQ (reference sequence). This CDR3 is 16 amino acids long. Written as DNA, the CDR3 is TGTGCCAGCAGCATAGGGACAGGATCTAGCACAGATACGCAGTATTTT. The encoded protein is CASSIGTGSSTDTQYF.

The chain couples TRBV9 to TRBJ1-4, with 9 bases lining up with TRBD1. The CDR3 consists of 16 residues. CDR1 SGDLS and CDR2 YYNGEE come from the germline V gene. The ends lost 3 bases at V and 8 bases at J; junction bases unmatched: 11. In DNA form, the CDR3 reads TGTGCCAGCAGCGAGACGGTGGGACAGGGATCCGAAAAACTGTTTTTT. This codes for CASSETVGQGSEKLFF.

This chain joins TRBV11-3 and TRBJ2-7; 8 bases are a match to TRBD1. V was pared by 5 bases and J by 4 bases, with 10 bases of the junction left unmatched. There are 15 residues in the CDR3. Germline CDR1 SGHNT, CDR2 YENEEA. The CDR3 DNA follows: TGTGCCAGCAGCCCAGGCGGGACAGGACCTTACGAGCAGTACTTC. Translated, it gives CASSPGGTGPYEQYF. Complete variable domain (other parts from reference TRBV11-3 and TRBJ2-7): EAGVVQSPRYKIIEKKQPVAFWCNPISGHNTLYWYLQNLGQGPELLIRYENEEAVDDSQLPKDRFSAERLKGVDSTLKIQPAELGDSAVYLCASSPGGTGPYEQYFGPGTRLTVT.

The chain combines TRBV10-3 with TRBJ1-6; D not certain. CDR3 length: 14 residues. The V end was cut by 3 bases, the J end by 9 bases, with 12 bases between. CDR1 ENHRY and CDR2 SYGVKD come from the germline V gene. The CDR3 here is CAISDPFEGSPLHF. CDR3 nucleotides: TGTGCCATCAGTGATCCCTTTGAGGGTTCACCCCTCCACTTT.

V is TRBV9 and J is TRBJ2-3; 8 bases fit TRBD2. In germline, CDR1 is SGDLS, CDR2 YYNGEE. After removal of 2 bases from V and 4 bases from J, the junction contained 6 bases not matched to a gene. The CDR3 consists of 15 residues. Written as DNA, the CDR3 is TGTGCCAGCAGCGTGGAGGGACTAGTGTCAGATACGCAGTATTTT. Protein: CASSVEGLVSDTQYF.

About this clone itself: At one of its ends the junction is not consistent with the germline gene, which may arise from a read error. This chain links TRBV9 with TRBJ1-2, with D perhaps matching TRBD1 (6 bases). The length of the CDR3 is 13 residues. Germline V gene data show CDR1 as SGDLS and CDR2 as YYNGEE. The CDR3 coding sequence is TGTGCCAGCAGCGTAGTTGAGGGGGAGGGGTATTCCTTC. This gives the protein CASSVVEGEGYSF.

This chain uses TRBV9 with TRBJ1-3; perhaps TRBD1 as D (5 bases). Germline-derived CDR1 and CDR2 are SGDLS and YYNGEE. V was clipped by 0 bases and J by 0 bases, with 13 bases between them. The CDR3 is made up of 17 amino acids. CDR3 bases: TGTGCCAGCAGCGTAGAAGGGGTCTTCGTCTCTGGAAACACCATATATTTT. This sequence encodes CASSVEGVFVSGNTIYF.

The rearrangement joins TRBV5-1 to TRBJ1-2, with D maybe TRBD1 (5 bases). V was shortened by 0 bases and J by 8 bases, with 14 bases between the two germline ends. CDR1 SGHRS and CDR2 YFSETQ come from the germline V gene. The CDR3 runs 14 residues. The CDR3 coding sequence is TGCGCCAGCAGCTTGGAATGGGGGGAGGAGGGCTACACCTTC. It yields the protein CASSLEWGEEGYTF.

V is TRBV11-3 and J is TRBJ2-7; 9 bases align to TRBD1. Trimming at V came to 5 bases and at J to 2 bases, leaving 4 bases not matched to a gene. The V gene's germline CDR1 is SGHNT and CDR2 YENEEA. This CDR3 contains 14 residues. In DNA form, the CDR3 reads TGTGCCAGCAGCACGGGACAGGGAACCTACGAGCAGTACTTC. It translates to CASSTGQGTYEQYF. The complete variable domain, with remaining parts taken from reference TRBV11-3 and TRBJ2-7, reads EAGVVQSPRYKIIEKKQPVAFWCNPISGHNTLYWYLQNLGQGPELLIRYENEEAVDDSQLPKDRFSAERLKGVDSTLKIQPAELGDSAVYLCASSTGQGTYEQYFGPGTRLTVT.

V is TRBV4-1 and J is TRBJ2-5, with TRBD1 as a possible D gene (5 bases). Germline V gene data show CDR1 as MGHRA and CDR2 as YSYEKL. The CDR3 is 15 amino acids. V dropped 0 bases and J dropped 7 bases, with 15 bases sitting between them. CDR3 region: CASSQEGLRPGTQYF. CDR3 DNA sequence: TGCGCCAGCAGCCAAGAGGGGCTCAGACCTGGGACCCAGTACTTC.

This rearrangement joins TRBV11-2 to TRBJ2-5, with 11 bases matching TRBD2. Germline V gene sequence: CDR1 SGHAT, CDR2 FQNNGV. The CDR3 consists of 16 residues. Unmatched junction bases numbered 6, after V lost 4 bases and J lost 2 bases. Written as DNA, the CDR3 is TGTGCCAGCAGCTCACCCAGGACTAGCGGGCAAGAGACCCAGTACTTC. The encoded protein is CASSSPRTSGQETQYF.

The chain links TRBV5-1 to TRBJ2-7; 10 positions match TRBD1. With 4 bases clipped from V and 4 bases from J, the junction kept 8 bases outside the gene matches. CDR1 and CDR2 from the germline V gene are SGHRS and YFSETQ. The CDR3 is 15 amino acids. The CDR3 nucleotides are TGCGCCAGCAGCCCCACGACAGGGGGCAGGTACGAGCAGTACTTC. Its translation: CASSPTTGGRYEQYF. Variable domain in full (rest from reference TRBV5-1 and TRBJ2-7): KAGVTQTPRYLIKTRGQQVTLSCSPISGHRSVSWYQQTPGQGLQFLFEYFSETQRNKGNFPGRFSGRQFSNSRSEMNVSTLELGDSALYLCASSPTTGGRYEQYFGPGTRLTVT.

This clone turned up a few times. The CDR3 loop reads CASRGSYEQYF. CDR3 nucleotides: TGTGCCAGCCGAGGATCCTACGAGCAGTACTTC. The V and J genes are TRBV28 and TRBJ2-7; D uncertain. The CDR3 sequence is 11 residues long. V lost 8 bases, J lost 1 base, and 6 bases lay in between. CDR1 and CDR2 (germline): MDHEN, SYDVKM.

This chain joins TRBV5-8 and TRBJ1-6; D is undetermined. V was cut by 0 bases and J by 2 bases, with 6 bases left in between. This CDR3 has 15 residues. Germline V gene sequence: CDR1 SGHTS, CDR2 YDEGEE. CDR3 bases: TGTGCCAGCAGCTTGGGGACTACCTATAATTCACCCCTCCACTTT. This encodes CASSLGTTYNSPLHF. Full variable domain (rest looked up from reference TRBV5-8 and TRBJ1-6): EAGVTQSPTHLIKTRGQQATLRCSPISGHTSVYWYQQALGLGLQFLLWYDEGEERNRGNFPPRFSGRQFPNYSSELNVNALELEDSALYLCASSLGTTYNSPLHFGNGTRLTVT.

This chain links TRBV29-1 with TRBJ2-3; a possible D gene is TRBD2 (5 bases). V lost 7 bases, J lost 4 bases, and 21 bases lay in between. This CDR3 region has 15 residues. Germline V gene data show CDR1 as SQVTM and CDR2 as ANQGSEA. CDR3 nucleotide sequence: TGCAGCGCCCCCGATGTGAGGGATCCCGCAGATACGCAGTATTTT. Translation: CSAPDVRDPADTQYF.

The chain links TRBV4-2 to TRBJ1-1; 11 bases are a match to TRBD1. There are 17 residues in the CDR3. CDR1 and CDR2 from the germline V gene are LGHNA and YNFKEQ. Germline trimming cut 6 bases from V and 8 bases from J; bases unmatched to any gene: 17. The CDR3 DNA follows: TGTGCCAGCAGGACGAGGACAGGGGGCCCATTCCAAGGGGAAGCTTTCTTT. The encoded protein is CASRTRTGGPFQGEAFF.

The chain joins TRBV6-5 to TRBJ2-6, with D maybe TRBD2 (6 bases). V lost 3 bases and J lost 2, with 8 bases in between. The CDR3 loop spans 15 amino acids. The germline gives CDR1 MNHEY, CDR2 SVGAGI. The CDR3 here is CASSYGGAGANVLTF. DNA for the CDR3: TGTGCCAGCAGTTATGGCGGGGCTGGGGCCAACGTCCTGACTTTC.

V usage is TRBV19 and J usage is TRBJ2-4; D may be TRBD2 (5 bases). V dropped 5 bases and J dropped 0 bases, with 20 bases sitting between them. The CDR3 spans 18 residues. Germline-derived CDR1 and CDR2 are LNHDA and SQIVND (reference sequence). CDR3 loop: CASSDQPGTLLAKNIQYF. The DNA for the CDR3 is TGTGCCAGTAGTGATCAGCCGGGAACCCTTTTAGCCAAAAACATTCAGTACTTC.

This clone has just a few counts. The rearrangement joins TRBV10-3 to TRBJ1-2; weak D call: TRBD1 (5 bases). The germline CDR1 and CDR2 sequences are ENHRY and SYGVKD. This CDR3 contains 17 residues. V shed 3 bases and J shed 0 bases, with 17 bases lying between them. The chain's CDR3 is CAISEFFTGDPNYGYTF. CDR3 bases: TGTGCCATCAGTGAATTTTTCACAGGAGATCCTAACTATGGCTACACCTTC.

This chain links TRBV7-3 with TRBJ2-5; D is unresolved. The better agreement between TRBJ2-7 and the DNA end casts doubt on the J call. The CDR3 runs 14 residues. Germline CDR1 and CDR2: SGHTA and FQGTGA. The CDR3 DNA follows: TGTGCCAGCAGCTTCGGTGGGGACTCCTACGAGCAGTACTTC. Amino acids: CASSFGGDSYEQYF.

The gene calls are TRBV7-2 and TRBJ2-7; no clear D gene. The CDR3 is 13 amino acids. V was shortened by 5 bases and J by 2 bases, with 10 bases between the two germline ends. From germline, CDR1 is SGHTA and CDR2 FQGNSA. This CDR3 is CASSEYSAYEQYF. The CDR3 nucleotides are TGTGCCAGCAGCGAGTACTCGGCCTACGAGCAGTACTTC.